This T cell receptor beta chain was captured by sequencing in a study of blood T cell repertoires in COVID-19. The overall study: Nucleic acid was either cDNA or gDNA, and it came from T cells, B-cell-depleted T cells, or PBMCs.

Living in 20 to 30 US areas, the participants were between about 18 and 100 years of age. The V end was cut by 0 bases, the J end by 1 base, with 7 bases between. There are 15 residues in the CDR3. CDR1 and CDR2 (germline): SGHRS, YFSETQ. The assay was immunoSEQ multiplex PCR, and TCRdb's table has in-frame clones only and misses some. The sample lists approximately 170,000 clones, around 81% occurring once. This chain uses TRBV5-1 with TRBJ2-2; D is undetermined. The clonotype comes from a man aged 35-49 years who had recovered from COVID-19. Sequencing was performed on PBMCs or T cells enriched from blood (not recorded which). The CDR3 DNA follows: TGCGCCAGCAGCTTGGTGGGCCTGAACACCGGGGAGCTGTTTTTT. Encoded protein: CASSLVGLNTGELFF.